Shown below are 9 T cell receptor beta chains from a single sample sequenced in a study of blood T cell repertoires in COVID-19 (dated by TCRdb to the early 2020s). The library relied on the immunoSEQ multiplex PCR assay. TCRdb carries this immuneACCESS record with in-frame sequences only. Its versions omit some clonotypes, under half of them owing to an unresolved V gene in the studies checked, with the rest unexplained. For this sample the table gives about 59,000 clones, of which 90% were detected only once. The top ten clonotypes cover 16% of the sample. The sequenced sample consisted of peripheral blood. Receptors were obtained from a man older than 75 with acute or convalescent COVID-19.

The chain couples TRBV11-3 to TRBJ2-7, with TRBD2 identical over 12 bases. Germline V gene data show CDR1 as SGHNT and CDR2 as YENEEA. The CDR3 consists of 15 residues. Trimming cost V 2 bases and J 4 bases; bases outside gene matches: 3. The CDR3 sequence is CASSLSSGGAYEQYF. DNA for the CDR3: TGTGCCAGCAGCTTATCTAGCGGGGGGGCGTACGAGCAGTACTTC. Complete variable domain (other parts from reference TRBV11-3 and TRBJ2-7): EAGVVQSPRYKIIEKKQPVAFWCNPISGHNTLYWYLQNLGQGPELLIRYENEEAVDDSQLPKDRFSAERLKGVDSTLKIQPAELGDSAVYLCASSLSSGGAYEQYFGPGTRLTVT.

This rearrangement joins TRBV4-1 to TRBJ1-2; TRBD1 might be the D (6 bases). Germline CDR1 and CDR2: MGHRA and YSYEKL. The CDR3 sequence is 15 residues long. Trimming removed 3 bases from V and 0 bases from J, with 11 bases in between. CDR3 sequence reads: CASSHDRQANYGYTF. In DNA form, the CDR3 reads TGCGCCAGCAGCCATGACAGGCAAGCTAACTATGGCTACACCTTC.

V and J are TRBV9 and TRBJ1-6; D gene unclear. Germline V gene lookup returns CDR1 SGDLS and CDR2 YYNGEE. V lost 3 bases, J lost 7 bases, and 8 bases lay in between. The CDR3 is 13 residues long. The CDR3 sequence: CASSDERNSPLHF. CDR3 bases: TGTGCCAGCAGCGACGAGAGGAATTCACCCCTCCACTTT.

The chain recombines TRBV2 with TRBJ2-1, with TRBD1 as a possible D gene (6 bases). The CDR3 is 14 amino acids. Trimming left V 4 bases short and J 5 bases short, with 12 bases between. Looked up from germline, CDR1 is SNHLY and CDR2 is FYNNEI. The CDR3 here is CASSVRQENNEQFF. CDR3 nucleotides: TGTGCCAGCAGTGTAAGACAGGAAAACAATGAGCAGTTCTTC.

This chain uses TRBV6-5 with TRBJ2-7; possible D gene TRBD2, 7 bases. The CDR3 extends over 14 amino acids. Per germline, CDR1 MNHEY and CDR2 SVGAGI. Trimming removed 7 bases at V and 0 bases at J, with 13 bases between. CDR3 nucleotides: TGTGCCAGCACGGAAGGGGGGGCCTCCTACGAGCAGTACTTC. Translation: CASTEGGASYEQYF.

Here the CDR3 reads CATSRGRTGGGYTF. Here the CDR3 DNA reads TGTGCCACCAGCAGAGGAAGGACAGGGGGTGGCTACACCTTC. The chain combines TRBV15 with TRBJ1-2; 10 nucleotides match TRBD1. Trimming took 1 base from V and 7 from J; bases not matched to a gene: 3. The CDR3 length is 14 residues. The germline CDR1 and CDR2 sequences are LNHNV and YYDKDF (reference sequence).

This clone was seen a single time. This sequence joins TRBV21-1 and TRBJ1-5; the table's TRBD1 call for D was not verified on the DNA. TRBV21-1 is given as a pseudogene. The CDR3 loop spans 20 amino acids. CDR3 nucleotides: TGTGCCAGCAGCAATACGGCCCGGGACAGGGTGCCGTATAGCAATCAGCCCCAGCATTTT. Amino acid sequence: CASSNTARDRVPYSNQPQHF.

CDR3 DNA sequence: TGTGCCAGTAGTCCCCGGGACAGCTACACAGATACGCAGTATTTT. Encoded protein: CASSPRDSYTDTQYF. The chain combines TRBV19 with TRBJ2-3, with 7 nucleotides matching TRBD1. Trimming took 5 bases from V and 2 from J; bases not matched to a gene: 7. Germline values: CDR1 LNHDA, CDR2 SQIVND (reference sequence). CDR3 length: 15 residues.

The gene calls are TRBV18 and TRBJ1-2; 7 bases fit TRBD1. CDR1 KGHSH and CDR2 LQKENI come from the germline V gene. With 5 bases clipped from V and 4 bases from J, the junction kept 7 bases outside the gene matches. The CDR3 is 14 residues long. As DNA, the CDR3 is TGTGCCAGCTCAGCTGGACAGGTGGGCTATGGCTACACCTTC. Amino acids: CASSAGQVGYGYTF.